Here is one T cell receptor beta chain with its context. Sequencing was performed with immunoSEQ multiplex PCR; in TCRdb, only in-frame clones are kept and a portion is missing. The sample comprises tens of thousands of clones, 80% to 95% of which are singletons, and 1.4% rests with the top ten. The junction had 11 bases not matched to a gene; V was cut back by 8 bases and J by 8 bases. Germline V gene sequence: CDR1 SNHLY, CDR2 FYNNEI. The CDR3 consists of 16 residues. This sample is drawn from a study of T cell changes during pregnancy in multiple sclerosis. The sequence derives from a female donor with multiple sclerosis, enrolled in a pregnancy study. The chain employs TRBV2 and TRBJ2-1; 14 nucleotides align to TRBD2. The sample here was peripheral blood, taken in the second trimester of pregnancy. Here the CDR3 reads CASGRQGLAGVDEQFF. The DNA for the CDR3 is TGTGCCAGCGGACGCCAGGGACTAGCGGGAGTCGATGAGCAGTTCTTC.